One sample yielded the 29 T cell receptor beta chains listed below, sequenced in a study of identical twins (dated by TCRdb to 2015 to 2016). To prepare the library, 5' RACE was applied. The run used an Illumina HiSeq 2000. Clones were called with MiXCR by TCRdb after fastp trimmed the public reads at Q25, and only in-frame beta chains were retained. When rows share a CDR3 protein, they turn into one entry using the most common DNA and genes. The sample includes 500,000 to 600,000 distinct CDR3 sequences, with 22% observed a single time. The top ten constitute about 0.91% of the sample. This same sample was also taken into another study, of T cells expressing NK-cell markers.

Sequencing used CD4+ T cells sorted from blood. The receptors stem from a woman aged 18 to 35 in good health.

The chain carries TRBV12-3 or TRBV12-4 and TRBJ1-1, with 7 bases that match TRBD1. CDR3 length: 13 amino acids. The V and J ends lost 7 bases and 7 bases, in that order; junction bases with no gene match: 9. CDR3 protein: CASIRTGPFEAFF. The CDR3 region has the DNA TGTGCCAGCATCCGGACAGGACCCTTTGAAGCTTTCTTT.

This clonotype has a count of ten or more. The chain carries TRBV20-1 and TRBJ2-1; the D is unclear. Between the trimmed V and J ends, which lost 0 bases and 0 bases, there was a span of 6 bases. CDR3 length equals 14 residues. The germline CDR1 and CDR2 sequences are DFQATT and SNEGSKA (reference sequence). As DNA, the CDR3 is TGCAGTGCTAGAGACGCAACCTCCTACAATGAGCAGTTCTTC. It translates to CSARDATSYNEQFF.

This rearrangement joins TRBV19 to TRBJ2-6; D not certain. Trimming took off 3 bases at V and 3 bases at J, with 9 bases between the two ends. The CDR3 is made up of 15 amino acids. Germline CDR1 is LNHDA and CDR2 is SQIVND (reference sequence). The CDR3 spells CASSIWAFGANVLTF. The CDR3 DNA reads as TGTGCCAGTAGTATTTGGGCTTTTGGGGCCAACGTCCTGACTTTC.

The chain couples TRBV29-1 to TRBJ1-2; maybe TRBD1 (5 bases). The CDR3 has 12 amino acids. Trimming removed 7 bases at V and 4 bases at J, with 13 bases between. The V gene's germline CDR1 is SQVTM and CDR2 ANQGSEA. The CDR3 region has the DNA TGCAGCGCGGGGCGCGGGGTCTATGGCTACACCTTC. It translates to CSAGRGVYGYTF.

This clonotype was picked up a small number of times. The gene calls are TRBV15 and TRBJ2-4, with 7 bases lining up with TRBD2. V shed 5 bases, J shed 8 bases, and the junction held 15 bases outside the gene matches. Germline assignment: CDR1 LNHNV and CDR2 YYDKDF (reference sequence). CDR3 size: 16 residues. The DNA of the CDR3 is TGTGCCACCAGCGTAGGACCGATTGGGGGGGACCACATTCAGTACTTC. This encodes CATSVGPIGGDHIQYF.

DNA of the CDR3: TGTGCCAGCTCACGGAACCCGAGCTCCTACAATGAGCAGTTCTTC. Residues: CASSRNPSSYNEQFF. V usage is TRBV18 and J usage is TRBJ2-1, with no clear D. V gave up 4 bases and J gave up 0 bases, with 10 bases separating them. Germline V gene data show CDR1 as KGHSH and CDR2 as LQKENI. There are 15 residues in the CDR3.

The V gene is TRBV7-9, the J gene TRBJ1-2; 7 positions agree with TRBD1. Germline loops: CDR1 SEHNR, CDR2 FQNEAQ (reference sequence). V lost 0 bases and J lost 0; bases outside the gene matches: 4. The CDR3 has 16 amino acids. CDR3 region: CASSLADRTANYGYTF. For the CDR3, the DNA is TGTGCCAGCAGCTTAGCGGACAGGACCGCTAACTATGGCTACACCTTC.

V usage is TRBV5-1 and J usage is TRBJ2-5, with 9 bases fitting TRBD2. The trim removed 7 bases at V and 2 bases at J, leaving 3 bases unmatched. The CDR3 runs to 13 residues. Germline V gene data show CDR1 as SGHRS and CDR2 as YFSETQ. As DNA, the CDR3 is TGCGCCAGCGTCCTAGCGGGGCAAGAGACCCAGTACTTC. This encodes CASVLAGQETQYF.

The table lists this clonotype with a few counts. The V gene is TRBV15, the J gene TRBJ2-3; TRBD1 aligns across 8 bases. CDR3 length: 18 residues. Per the germline V gene, CDR1 is LNHNV and CDR2 is YYDKDF (reference sequence). Trimming removed 0 bases from V and 5 bases from J; junction bases left unmatched: 13. CDR3 sequence (DNA): TGTGCCACCAGCAGAGAGATGGCCTCAGGGGGCGCCGGAGATACGCAGTATTTT. Translating gives CATSREMASGGAGDTQYF.

This clonotype was counted only a few times. The V gene is TRBV7-6, the J gene TRBJ1-6; D not resolved. Trimming cost V 1 base and J 9 bases, with 7 bases left between them. The CDR3 runs 13 residues. Germline CDR1 and CDR2: SGHVS and FNYEAQ. The CDR3 loop reads CASSLGTSSPLHF. CDR3 nucleotide sequence: TGTGCCAGCAGCTTAGGAACCAGTTCACCCCTCCACTTT.

This chain joins TRBV6-1 and TRBJ1-4; TRBD1 aligns across 7 bases. Germline loops: CDR1 MNHNS, CDR2 SASEGT. The CDR3 is made up of 14 amino acids. Trimming at V came to 6 bases and at J to 8 bases, leaving 9 bases not matched to a gene. The CDR3 nucleotides read TGTGCCAGCAGCTCGAGGGGGCCGGGAGAAAAACTGTTTTTT. It codes for CASSSRGPGEKLFF.

A few counts support this clonotype. The CDR3: CASSPVASGNTIYF. The CDR3 DNA follows: TGTGCCAGCAGCCCTGTGGCCTCTGGAAACACCATATATTTT. This chain uses TRBV3-1 with TRBJ1-3; D not resolved. This CDR3 is 14 amino acids long. V lost 4 bases, J lost 0 bases, and 7 bases lay in between. The germline gives CDR1 LGHDT, CDR2 YNNKEL (reference sequence). Full variable domain (missing parts from reference TRBV3-1 and TRBJ1-3): DTAVSQTPKYLVTQMGNDKSIKCEQNLGHDTMYWYKQDSKKFLKIMFSYNNKELIINETVPNRFSPKSPDKAHLNLHINSLELGDSAVYFCASSPVASGNTIYFGEGSWLTVV.

The CDR3 region is CASSLGHQDQPQHF. CDR3 coding DNA: TGCGCCAGCAGCTTGGGCCACCAAGATCAGCCCCAGCATTTT. V is TRBV5-1 and J is TRBJ1-5; no reliable D call. Trimming pared 0 bases from V and 5 bases from J, leaving 9 bases between. The germline gives CDR1 SGHRS, CDR2 YFSETQ. The CDR3 contains 14 residues.

This clonotype occurred a few times. The genes are TRBV9 and TRBJ2-2, with D maybe TRBD1 (5 bases). Germline CDR1 is SGDLS and CDR2 is YYNGEE. The CDR3 has 15 amino acids. The V end lost 0 bases, the J end lost 1 base, and 7 bases lay between the germline ends. CDR3 sequence: CASSVGQWNTGELFF. In nucleotides, the CDR3 is TGTGCCAGCAGCGTAGGACAGTGGAACACCGGGGAGCTGTTTTTT.

This clonotype was observed a handful of times. The chain uses TRBV7-2 and TRBJ1-1; possibly TRBD1 for D (5 bases). The CDR3 is 15 amino acids. CDR1 is SGHTA and CDR2 is FQGNSA in the germline V gene. Trimming pared 2 bases from V and 5 bases from J, leaving 15 bases between. The CDR3 nucleotides are TGTGCCAGCAGCTTAACCGCAGGGATCGGAACTGAAGCTTTCTTT. It translates to CASSLTAGIGTEAFF.

The chain recombines TRBV30 with TRBJ1-1, with TRBD1 as a possible D gene (6 bases). Germline assignment: CDR1 GTSNPN and CDR2 SVGIG (reference sequence). The CDR3 consists of 17 residues. V was pared by 1 base and J by 4 bases, with 22 bases between. For the CDR3, the DNA is TGTGCCTGGAGTGCTAAGGGGCCTTTGGGGGCTATCACTGAAGCTTTCTTT. It yields the protein CAWSAKGPLGAITEAFF. Full variable domain (rest looked up from reference TRBV30 and TRBJ1-1): SQTIHQWPATLVQPVGSPLSLECTVEGTSNPNLYWYRQAAGRGLQLLFYSVGIGQISSEVPQNLSASRPQDRQFILSSKKLLLSDSGFYLCAWSAKGPLGAITEAFFGQGTRLTVV.

The table lists this clonotype with a few counts. V and J are TRBV20-1 and TRBJ2-1; 9 nucleotides agree with TRBD2. CDR1 is DFQATT, CDR2 SNEGSKA, per germline (reference sequence). Unmatched junction bases numbered 6, after V lost 8 bases and J lost 4 bases. The CDR3 runs 13 residues. DNA for the CDR3: TGCAGTTCGATAGCGGGAGCATACAATGAGCAGTTCTTC. Its translation: CSSIAGAYNEQFF.

This clonotype was counted ten times or more. A read error may account for a junction end that differs from germline. The CDR3 here is CASSSTSTDTQYF. CDR3 nucleotides: TGTGCCAGCAGTTCAACTAGCACAGATACGCAGTATTTT. The chain employs TRBV5-1 and TRBJ2-3; D is unclear. The germline CDR1 and CDR2 sequences are SGHRS and YFSETQ. The CDR3 has 13 amino acids.

This chain links TRBV20-1 with TRBJ2-1; 11 bases fit TRBD2. In germline, CDR1 is DFQATT, CDR2 SNEGSKA (reference sequence). With V trimmed by 6 bases and J by 2 bases, 3 bases remained unmatched. This CDR3 spans 14 amino acids. The CDR3: CSAPGLAAYNEQFF. The CDR3 nucleotides read TGCAGTGCCCCGGGACTAGCGGCCTACAATGAGCAGTTCTTC.

The V call is TRBV18, the J call TRBJ1-1, with unresolved D. With 3 bases removed from V and 3 bases from J, the gap between germline ends came to 11 bases. The CDR3 is 14 residues long. In germline, CDR1 is KGHSH, CDR2 LQKENI. CDR3 sequence: CASSPGFGDTEAFF. For the CDR3, the DNA is TGTGCCAGCTCACCGGGTTTTGGGGACACTGAAGCTTTCTTT. The full variable domain, rest sourced from reference TRBV18 and TRBJ1-1, is NAGVMQNPRHLVRRRGQEARLRCSPMKGHSHVYWYRQLPEEGLKFMVYLQKENIIDESGMPKERFSAEFPKEGPSILRIQQVVRGDSAAYFCASSPGFGDTEAFFGQGTRLTVV.

In its sample, this clonotype was seen a few times. This rearrangement joins TRBV10-3 to TRBJ2-4; 8 nucleotides agree with TRBD1. With 4 bases clipped from V and 0 bases from J, the junction kept 5 bases outside the gene matches. The length of the CDR3 is 16 residues. Germline CDR1 reads ENHRY; CDR2 reads SYGVKD. CDR3 nucleotide sequence: TGTGCCATCAGTGCGGGACAGGTACTAGCCAAAAACATTCAGTACTTC. Encoded protein: CAISAGQVLAKNIQYF.

J is TRBJ2-7 and V is TRBV20-1; D gene unclear. V lost 6 bases, J lost 7 bases, and 19 bases lay in between. Germline CDR1 reads DFQATT; CDR2 reads SNEGSKA (reference sequence). This CDR3 contains 13 residues. CDR3 coding DNA: TGCAGTGCCCGTATGGCGGCGGTACTAGAGCAGTACTTC. Translation gives CSARMAAVLEQYF.

The sample holds a few counts of this clonotype. The chain carries TRBV30 and TRBJ1-1; 11 bases agree with TRBD1. CDR1 is GTSNPN, CDR2 SVGIG, per germline (reference sequence). Trimming cost V 4 bases and J 8 bases; bases outside gene matches: 9. This CDR3 spans 14 amino acids. The CDR3 DNA reads as TGTGCCTGGACCGTAGGGAGGACAGGGGGCGAAGCTTTCTTT. Residues: CAWTVGRTGGEAFF.

This clonotype was seen only a few times. The rearrangement joins TRBV9 to TRBJ2-2; 7 bases match TRBD2. V shed 2 bases, J shed 0 bases, and the junction held 1 base outside the gene matches. The CDR3 contains 15 residues. In germline, CDR1 is SGDLS, CDR2 YYNGEE. CDR3 bases: TGTGCCAGCAGCGTCGCGGGAGCGAACACCGGGGAGCTGTTTTTT. It codes for CASSVAGANTGELFF.

The chain carries TRBV27 and TRBJ2-1; D tentatively reads TRBD1 or TRBD2 (6 bases each). Deletions cut 4 bases from V and 15 bases from J, with 22 bases between. The germline CDR1 and CDR2 sequences are MNHEY and SMNVEV (reference sequence). The CDR3 length is 14 residues. DNA of the CDR3: TGTGCCAGCAGTTCCGCCGATGTCGGGGGCTTAAGGTTCTTC. Translating gives CASSSADVGGLRFF.

A few counts support this clonotype. The rearrangement joins TRBV2 to TRBJ2-6, with D hard to call. CDR1 and CDR2 (germline): SNHLY, FYNNEI. This CDR3 contains 14 residues. V was pared by 11 bases and J by 4 bases, with 15 bases between. CDR3 amino acids: CAGLRLTGANVLTF. In DNA, the CDR3 is TGTGCCGGCCTCCGACTCACAGGGGCCAACGTCCTGACTTTC.

The genes are TRBV7-2 and TRBJ1-6, with a tentative D call TRBD1 (5 bases). The CDR3 has 14 amino acids. V gave up 5 bases and J gave up 10 bases, with 15 bases separating them. The germline V gene has CDR1 SGHTA and CDR2 FQGNSA. The CDR3 reads CASSQGSSSSPLHF. CDR3 in DNA: TGTGCCAGCAGCCAGGGCTCCTCGAGCTCACCCCTCCACTTT.

This clonotype has only a few counts. V usage is TRBV25-1 and J usage is TRBJ2-3; no definite D call. CDR3 size: 14 residues. V lost 3 bases, J lost 5 bases, and 12 bases lay in between. Germline V lookup: CDR1 MGHDK, CDR2 SYGVNS. The CDR3 nucleotides are TGTGCCAGCAGTGAGCCTGCCCAGGTAGATACGCAGTATTTT. Translated, it gives CASSEPAQVDTQYF.

This rearrangement joins TRBV11-2 to TRBJ2-2, with D perhaps matching TRBD1 (6 bases). The CDR3 is made up of 14 amino acids. From germline, CDR1 is SGHAT and CDR2 FQNNGV. Deletions cut 4 bases from V and 7 bases from J, with 13 bases between. The CDR3: CASSSAQDSGELFF. As DNA, the CDR3 is TGTGCCAGCAGCTCCGCACAGGACAGCGGGGAGCTGTTTTTT.